The clone carrying this T cell receptor (beta chain) was picked up a small number of times. The data were obtained in a study of CD8+ T cells in alopecia areata. The wider study: Treated patients took oral tofacitinib at 5 to 10 mg twice daily.

Treatment denoted: oral pan-JAK inhibitor, 5-10 mg twice daily. CDR3 size: 14 residues. The germline CDR1 and CDR2 sequences are ENHRY and SYGVKD. Trimming took off 6 bases at V and 3 bases at J, with 14 bases between the two ends. Investigators isolated RNA and reverse transcribed it into cDNA to act as the sequencing template. Sequenced by immunoSEQ multiplex PCR; TCRdb stores in-frame clones only, minus some. This table holds over 120,000 clones, roughly 50% found once. This receptor was taken from a human donor with alopecia areata. V is TRBV10-3 and J is TRBJ1-2; D ambiguous. The sample here was CD8+ T cells sorted from blood, taken at week 4, from a patient treated with tofacitinib. CDR3 DNA: TGTGCCATCAGGGGAACAGACGGATACTATGGCTACACCTTC. It translates to CAIRGTDGYYGYTF.